One and the same sample provided the 3 T cell receptor beta chains below, sequenced in a study of blood T cell repertoires in COVID-19. TCRdb keeps only in-frame clones here, not all; method: immunoSEQ multiplex PCR. The table has fewer than 150,000 clones, about 84% seen once. The sample was peripheral blood. Receptor source: a human donor in a cohort sampled during active COVID-19.

In nucleotides, the CDR3 is TGTGCCAGCATCCAGGGGGCGACCTTCGGCTATGGCTACACCTTC. Its protein is CASIQGATFGYGYTF. V gene TRBV28 combines with J gene TRBJ1-2; 8 nucleotides line up with TRBD1. Germline trimming cut 7 bases from V and 4 bases from J; bases unmatched to any gene: 11. This CDR3 has 15 residues. Germline V gene lookup returns CDR1 MDHEN and CDR2 SYDVKM.

V gene TRBV5-1 combines with J gene TRBJ2-7; the D gene is possibly TRBD2 (6 bases). There are 14 residues in the CDR3. Germline loops: CDR1 SGHRS, CDR2 YFSETQ. The germline V and J ends were trimmed by 4 bases and 4 bases, with 15 bases remaining between them. The CDR3 protein is CASSPRLDMYEQYF. Written as DNA, the CDR3 is TGCGCCAGCAGCCCCCGACTAGATATGTACGAGCAGTACTTC.

The chain uses TRBV11-3 and TRBJ1-1; TRBD1 might be the D (5 bases). Trimming took off 5 bases at V and 1 base at J, with 17 bases between the two ends. This CDR3 contains 16 residues. Germline values: CDR1 SGHNT, CDR2 YENEEA. CDR3 loop: CASSPKSQGSNTEAFF. Here the CDR3 DNA reads TGTGCCAGCAGCCCAAAAAGTCAGGGTTCGAACACTGAAGCTTTCTTT.